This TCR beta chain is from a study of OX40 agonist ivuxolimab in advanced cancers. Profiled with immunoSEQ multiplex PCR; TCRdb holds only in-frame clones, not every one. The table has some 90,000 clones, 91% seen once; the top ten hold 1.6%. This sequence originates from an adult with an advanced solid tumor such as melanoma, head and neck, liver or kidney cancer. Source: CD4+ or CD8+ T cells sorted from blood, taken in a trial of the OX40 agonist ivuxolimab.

DNA for the CDR3: TGTGCCAGCAGCTTCGGACTAGCGGGAGCAGATACGCAGTATTTT. Protein sequence: CASSFGLAGADTQYF. The chain is built from TRBV5-6 and TRBJ2-3; 13 nucleotides align to TRBD2. The CDR3 totals 15 residues. V lost 2 bases, J lost 4 bases, and 1 base stayed unmatched. Germline V CDR1 and CDR2: SGHDT, YYEEEE.